This T cell receptor (beta chain) appears in the sequencing data of a study of human versus mouse CDR3 diversity and MHC coevolution (dated by TCRdb to between 2016 and 2019). For the wider study: The immunoSEQ assay was reported to detect one in 200,000 T cells and to minimize multiplex PCR amplification bias. Across mouse and human samples, the number of valid reads per sample ranged from about 0.6 x 10^7 to 1.8 x 10^7. Repertoires of human naive CD4 T cells were used as a reference for TCR selection on multiple MHC II alleles and were compared against human-TCR-locus transgenic mice carrying single MHC II. The human cohort was made up of three healthy volunteer blood donors, who at collection were aged 30 to 39, 40 to 50 and 60 to 70, one donor in each range.

Genomic DNA was extracted from the sorted cells using the QIAGEN blood and tissue kit and was quantified on a NanoDrop 1000. TCR alpha and beta chains were deep sequenced and quantified on the immunoSEQ platform using multiplex PCR of genomic DNA. From the authors' description of their analysis: Annotation of the TCR sequences relied on IMGT gene and region definitions. As a stand-in for the preselection repertoire, out-of-frame rearrangements were used and set against in-frame clonotypes. Repertoire size was estimated with the iCHAO1 estimator supplied with the immunoSEQ platform. A Gini index based on the Lorenz curve was applied to in-frame amino acid clonotypes to measure clonal inequality. Shared clonotypes were counted with the intersect function of the R package tcR, and similarity was scored with the Jaccard index. V, J and V-J usage frequencies went into a principal component analysis run with the R prcomp function, with no normalization applied. TCRdb carries this immuneACCESS record with in-frame sequences only. Its versions omit some clonotypes, under half of them owing to an unresolved V gene in the studies checked, with the rest unexplained. V, J and clone size reflect that table, while D and trimming were determined from the DNA. The sample table contains 50,000 to 70,000 clones; only one count was recorded for 85% to 95% of them. The ten largest make up around 18% of the sample.

A distance of 15 bases separates the germline ends of V and J, which lose 5 bases and 4 bases respectively. The CDR3 has 14 amino acids, counting the end cysteine and phenylalanine. Only the CDR3 portion is preserved as DNA: 42 bases, with reading frame beginning at the first base. From the germline V gene, CDR1 is MDHEN and CDR2 is SYDVKM. On this clone: The antigen this receptor binds is unknown. The sample holds no much larger clone one base away, and base qualities are not on file.

General findings and caveats noted by the study authors: Because human T cells were selected on several MHC II alleles, repertoire diversity in humans and mice was not considered directly comparable. On average, more CDR3 deletions and insertions were observed in humans than in mice, indicating greater exonuclease and TdT activity. Among all compared groups, two of the three human donors had the lowest clonal inequality scores. iCHAO1 estimates gave humans the largest TCR beta repertoire, 1.5 million to 2 million clonotypes, attributed likely to selection by multiple MHC II molecules.

Naive CD4 T cells, defined as CD45RO-negative and CD62L-positive, were isolated from PBMCs by fluorescence-activated cell sorting. From each donor, around 51 ml of fresh peripheral blood was taken, and Ficoll density centrifugation was then used to isolate PBMCs. Cells were sorted on a FACSAria III instrument, and every sample had a purity above 90%. This chain is built from TRBV28 and TRBJ2-7; the D gene is unclear. The sequenced sample consisted of naive CD4+ T cells from blood. The sample's cell subset or site label is to be understood as: CD45RO-negative CD62L-positive naive CD4 T cells. The receptor's source is a person aged 60 to 70 in good health. The CDR3 loop reads CASSPLPVKYEQYF. The sequence in DNA is TGTGCCAGCAGTCCCCTTCCGGTTAAGTACGAGCAGTACTTC.